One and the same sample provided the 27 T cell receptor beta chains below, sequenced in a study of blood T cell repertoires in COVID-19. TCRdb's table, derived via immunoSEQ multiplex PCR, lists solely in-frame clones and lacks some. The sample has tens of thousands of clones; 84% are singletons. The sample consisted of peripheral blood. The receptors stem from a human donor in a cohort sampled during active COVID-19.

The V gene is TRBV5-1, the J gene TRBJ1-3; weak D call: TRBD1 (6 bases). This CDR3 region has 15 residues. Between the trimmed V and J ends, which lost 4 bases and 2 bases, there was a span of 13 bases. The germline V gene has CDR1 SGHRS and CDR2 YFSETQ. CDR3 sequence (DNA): TGCGCCAGCAGCCCGGCGACAGGACCTGGAAACACCATATATTTT. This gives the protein CASSPATGPGNTIYF.

The CDR3 DNA follows: TGTGCCAGCAGCTTAGGCGGGGGGGCCGGAGATACGCAGTATTTT. Protein sequence: CASSLGGGAGDTQYF. The genes are TRBV7-6 and TRBJ2-3; TRBD2 aligns across 9 bases. The CDR3 spans 15 residues. Germline V lookup: CDR1 SGHVS, CDR2 FNYEAQ. V was clipped by 1 base and J by 5 bases; unmatched bases: 4. The full variable domain, completed using reference TRBV7-6 and TRBJ2-3, is GAGVSQSPRYKVTKRGQDVALRCDPISGHVSLYWYRQALGQGPEFLTYFNYEAQQDKSGLPNDRFSAERPEGSISTLTIQRTEQRDSAMYRCASSLGGGAGDTQYFGPGTRLTVL.

The chain's CDR3 is CASSLDYGLAGGSSYNEQFF. For the CDR3, the DNA is TGTGCCAGCAGCTTAGATTATGGACTAGCGGGGGGCAGCTCCTACAATGAGCAGTTCTTC. The genes are TRBV11-2 and TRBJ2-1; 14 bases are shared with TRBD2. The CDR3 loop spans 20 amino acids. CDR1 is SGHAT and CDR2 is FQNNGV in the germline V gene. V lost 0 bases, J lost 0 bases, and 7 bases stayed unmatched.

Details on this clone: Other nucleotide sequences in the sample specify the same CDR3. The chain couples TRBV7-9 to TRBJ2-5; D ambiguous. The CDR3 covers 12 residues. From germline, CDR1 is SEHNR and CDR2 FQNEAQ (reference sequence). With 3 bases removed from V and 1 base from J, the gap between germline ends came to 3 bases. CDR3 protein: CASSFSQETQYF. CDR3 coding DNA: TGTGCCAGCAGCTTTAGCCAAGAGACCCAGTACTTC.

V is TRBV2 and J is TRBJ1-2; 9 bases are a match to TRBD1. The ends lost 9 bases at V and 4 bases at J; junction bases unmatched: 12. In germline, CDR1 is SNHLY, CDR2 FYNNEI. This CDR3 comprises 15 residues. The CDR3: CAREGQGFLGYGYTF. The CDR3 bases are TGTGCCAGGGAGGGACAGGGATTTCTTGGCTATGGCTACACCTTC.

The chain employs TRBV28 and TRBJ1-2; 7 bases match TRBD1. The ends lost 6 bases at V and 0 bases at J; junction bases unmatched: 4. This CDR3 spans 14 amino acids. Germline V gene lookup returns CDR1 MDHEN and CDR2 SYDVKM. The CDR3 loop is CASSQGQSNYGYTF. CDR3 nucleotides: TGTGCCAGCAGCCAGGGACAGTCTAACTATGGCTACACCTTC.

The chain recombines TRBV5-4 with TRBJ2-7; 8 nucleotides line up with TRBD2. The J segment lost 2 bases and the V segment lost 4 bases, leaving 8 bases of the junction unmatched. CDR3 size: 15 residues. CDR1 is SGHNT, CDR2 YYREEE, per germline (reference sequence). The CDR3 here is CASSLGSGGTYEQYF. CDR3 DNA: TGTGCCAGCAGCCTTGGGTCGGGGGGGACCTACGAGCAGTACTTC.

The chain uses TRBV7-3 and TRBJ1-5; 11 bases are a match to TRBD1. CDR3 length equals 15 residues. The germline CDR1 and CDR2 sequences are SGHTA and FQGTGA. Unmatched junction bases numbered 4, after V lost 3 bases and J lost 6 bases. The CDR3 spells CASSLGQGVAQPQHF. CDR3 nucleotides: TGTGCCAGCAGCTTGGGACAGGGGGTTGCTCAGCCCCAGCATTTT.

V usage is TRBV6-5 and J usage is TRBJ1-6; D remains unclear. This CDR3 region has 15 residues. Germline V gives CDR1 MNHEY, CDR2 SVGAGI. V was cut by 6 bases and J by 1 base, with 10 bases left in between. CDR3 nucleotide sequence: TGTGCCAGCAGCTCACGTGCGTCCTATAATTCACCCCTCCACTTT. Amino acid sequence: CASSSRASYNSPLHF.

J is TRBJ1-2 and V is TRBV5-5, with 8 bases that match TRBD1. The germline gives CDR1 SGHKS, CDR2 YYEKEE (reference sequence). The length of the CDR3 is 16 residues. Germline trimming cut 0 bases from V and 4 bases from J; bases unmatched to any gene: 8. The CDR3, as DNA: TGTGCCAGCAGCTTGGCACCGACAGGGGACCTCTATGGCTACACCTTC. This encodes CASSLAPTGDLYGYTF.

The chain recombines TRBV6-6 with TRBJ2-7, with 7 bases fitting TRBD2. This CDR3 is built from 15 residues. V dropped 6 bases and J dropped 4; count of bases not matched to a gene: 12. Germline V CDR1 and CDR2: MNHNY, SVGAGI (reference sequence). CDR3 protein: CASSIFRGGDYEQYF. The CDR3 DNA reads TGTGCCAGCAGCATCTTCCGGGGAGGGGATTACGAGCAGTACTTC.

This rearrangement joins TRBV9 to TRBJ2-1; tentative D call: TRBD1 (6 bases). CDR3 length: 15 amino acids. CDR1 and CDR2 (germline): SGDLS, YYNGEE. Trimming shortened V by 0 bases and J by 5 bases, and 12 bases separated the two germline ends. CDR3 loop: CASSVVGGMHNEQFF. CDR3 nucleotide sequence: TGTGCCAGCAGCGTAGTTGGGGGCATGCACAATGAGCAGTTCTTC.

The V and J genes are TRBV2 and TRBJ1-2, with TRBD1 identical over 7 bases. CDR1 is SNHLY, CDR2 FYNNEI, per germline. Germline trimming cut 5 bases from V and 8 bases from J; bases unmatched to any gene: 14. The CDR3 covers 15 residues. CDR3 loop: CASSILLRDRSGYTF. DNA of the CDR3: TGTGCCAGCAGTATTCTCCTCCGGGACAGAAGCGGCTACACCTTC.

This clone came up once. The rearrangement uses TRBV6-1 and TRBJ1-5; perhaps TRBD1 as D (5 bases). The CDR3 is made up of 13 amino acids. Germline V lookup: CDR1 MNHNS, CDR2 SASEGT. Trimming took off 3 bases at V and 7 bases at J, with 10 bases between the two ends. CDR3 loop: CASSDRAGQPQHF. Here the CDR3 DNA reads TGTGCCAGCAGTGACAGGGCGGGGCAGCCCCAGCATTTT.

CDR3 protein: CASKRDRVDTEAFF. The CDR3 DNA follows: TGTGCCAGCAAGAGGGACAGGGTGGATACTGAAGCTTTCTTT. The chain joins TRBV7-6 to TRBJ1-1, with 9 bases fitting TRBD1. Germline values: CDR1 SGHVS, CDR2 FNYEAQ. J was trimmed by 5 bases and V by 7 bases; bases with no gene match: 8. The CDR3 runs 14 residues. The whole variable domain, remainder taken from reference TRBV7-6 and TRBJ1-1, is GAGVSQSPRYKVTKRGQDVALRCDPISGHVSLYWYRQALGQGPEFLTYFNYEAQQDKSGLPNDRFSAERPEGSISTLTIQRTEQRDSAMYRCASKRDRVDTEAFFGQGTRLTVV.

This CDR3 reads CASSSFSGSEYEQYF. For the CDR3, the DNA is TGTGCCAGCAGCTCTTTCTCCGGGTCCGAATACGAGCAGTACTTC. This chain links TRBV7-2 with TRBJ2-7; D call uncertain. The V and J ends lost 4 bases and 4 bases respectively, with 17 bases between them. CDR3 size: 15 residues. The germline V gene has CDR1 SGHTA and CDR2 FQGNSA.

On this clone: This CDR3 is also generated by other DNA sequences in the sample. The CDR3 DNA is TGTGCCATCAGTGAGGGGCAGGGTAATCAGCCCCAGCATTTT. It yields the protein CAISEGQGNQPQHF. The V gene is TRBV10-3, the J gene TRBJ1-5; D may be TRBD1 (5 bases). V was clipped by 2 bases and J by 4 bases, with 9 bases between them. CDR3 length: 14 amino acids. Germline CDR1 ENHRY, CDR2 SYGVKD.

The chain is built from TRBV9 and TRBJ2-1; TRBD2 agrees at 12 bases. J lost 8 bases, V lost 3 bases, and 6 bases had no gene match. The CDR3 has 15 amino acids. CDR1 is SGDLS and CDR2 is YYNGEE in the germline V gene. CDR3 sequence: CASSGTSGVLDEQFF. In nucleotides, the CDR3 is TGTGCCAGCAGCGGGACTAGCGGGGTATTAGATGAGCAGTTCTTC.

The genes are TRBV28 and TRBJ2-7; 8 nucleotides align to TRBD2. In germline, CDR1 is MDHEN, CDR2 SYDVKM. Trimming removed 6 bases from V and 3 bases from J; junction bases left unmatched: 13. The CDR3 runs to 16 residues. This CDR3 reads CASSYPGGRGDYEQYF. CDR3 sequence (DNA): TGTGCCAGCAGCTATCCCGGTGGGCGGGGGGACTACGAGCAGTACTTC.

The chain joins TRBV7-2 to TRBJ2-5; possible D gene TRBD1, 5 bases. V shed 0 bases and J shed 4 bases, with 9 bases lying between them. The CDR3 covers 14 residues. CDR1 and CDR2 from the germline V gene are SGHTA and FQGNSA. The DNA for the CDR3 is TGTGCCAGCAGCTTAGCAGGGGTCAGAGAGACCCAGTACTTC. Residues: CASSLAGVRETQYF.

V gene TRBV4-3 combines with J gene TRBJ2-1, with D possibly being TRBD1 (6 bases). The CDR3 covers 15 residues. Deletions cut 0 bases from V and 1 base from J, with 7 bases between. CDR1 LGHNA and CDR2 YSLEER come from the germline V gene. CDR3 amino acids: CASSQEGASYNEQFF. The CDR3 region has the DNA TGCGCCAGCAGCCAAGAGGGGGCGTCCTACAATGAGCAGTTCTTC.

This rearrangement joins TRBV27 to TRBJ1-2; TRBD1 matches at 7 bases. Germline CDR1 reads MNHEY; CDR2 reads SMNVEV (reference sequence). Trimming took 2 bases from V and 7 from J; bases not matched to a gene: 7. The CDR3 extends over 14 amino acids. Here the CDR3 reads CASSLRGLSGGYTF. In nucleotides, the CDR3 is TGTGCCAGCAGTTTAAGGGGGCTGTCGGGTGGCTACACCTTC.

The CDR3 reads CASRETATGELFF. CDR3 nucleotide sequence: TGTGCCAGCAGGGAGACAGCCACCGGGGAGCTGTTTTTT. The rearrangement uses TRBV7-3 and TRBJ2-2, with a possible D match to TRBD1 (5 bases). The CDR3 contains 13 residues. Trimming cost V 6 bases and J 4 bases, with 9 bases left between them. Germline CDR1 SGHTA, CDR2 FQGTGA.

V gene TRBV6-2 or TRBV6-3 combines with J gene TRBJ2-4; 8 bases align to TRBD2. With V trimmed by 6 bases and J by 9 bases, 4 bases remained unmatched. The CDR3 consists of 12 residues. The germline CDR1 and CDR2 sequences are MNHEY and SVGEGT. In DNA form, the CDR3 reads TGTGCCAGCAGCCAAGCGGGGGTCATTCAGTACTTC. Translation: CASSQAGVIQYF.

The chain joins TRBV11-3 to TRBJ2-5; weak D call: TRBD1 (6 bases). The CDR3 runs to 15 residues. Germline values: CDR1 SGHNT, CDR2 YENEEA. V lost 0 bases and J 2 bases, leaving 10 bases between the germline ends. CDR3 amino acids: CASSLDGGRQETQYF. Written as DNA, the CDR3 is TGTGCCAGCAGCTTAGATGGGGGCCGGCAAGAGACCCAGTACTTC.

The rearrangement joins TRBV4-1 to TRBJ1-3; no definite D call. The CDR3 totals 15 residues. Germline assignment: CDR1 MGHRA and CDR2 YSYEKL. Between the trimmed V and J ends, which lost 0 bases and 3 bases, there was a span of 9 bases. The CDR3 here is CASSQDRERGNTIYF. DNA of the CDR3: TGCGCCAGCAGCCAAGATCGGGAGCGTGGAAACACCATATATTTT.

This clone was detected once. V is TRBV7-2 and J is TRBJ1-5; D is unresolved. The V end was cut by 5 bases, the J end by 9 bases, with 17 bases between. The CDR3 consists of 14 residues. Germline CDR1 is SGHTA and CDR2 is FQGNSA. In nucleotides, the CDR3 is TGTGCCAGCAGCCCAACCCCCGTGCGGTTGCCCCAGCATTTT. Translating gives CASSPTPVRLPQHF. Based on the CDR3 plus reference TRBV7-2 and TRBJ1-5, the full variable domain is GAGVSQSPSNKVTEKGKDVELRCDPISGHTALYWYRQSLGQGLEFLIYFQGNSAPDKSGLPSDRFSAERTGGSVSTLTIQRTQQEDSAVYLCASSPTPVRLPQHFGDGTRLSIL.